A selection of T cell receptor beta chains follows, all from one sample in a study of T-cell memory formation after mild COVID-19. A single record per CDR3 protein comes from TCRdb applying MiXCR to the 5' RACE reads. The sample yields 160,000 or so distinct CDR3 sequences, roughly 30% seen once. The sequencing sample was made of PBMCs or a T cell subset sorted from them (not recorded which). Source of these receptors: an adult woman who had mild COVID-19 (a few samples of this study predate the infection). Cell type and time point are not known. Both conserved end residues are part of each CDR3. A D gene is named only where the DNA matches it firmly. The listing skips clone size in some rows; elsewhere it reads once, few, many or a size class.

J,D,V,size,CDR3,DNA
TRBJ2-3,-,TRBV12-3/TRBV12-4,few,CASRSTGSRTDTQYF,TGTGCCAGCAGAAGTACAGGTAGTCGGACAGATACGCAGTATTTT
TRBJ2-1,-,TRBV5-1,few,CASSSPWTEQFF,TGCGCCAGCAGCTCCCCCTGGACAGAGCAGTTCTTC
TRBJ2-1,-,TRBV5-1,few,CASSTNGVGNEQFF,TGCGCCAGCAGCACGAACGGGGTCGGCAATGAGCAGTTCTTC
TRBJ2-1,TRBD2,TRBV6-2/TRBV6-3,-,CASNYFSGPPYNEQFF,TGTGCCAGCAATTACTTTAGCGGGCCCCCCTACAATGAGCAGTTCTTC
TRBJ2-6,TRBD2,TRBV27,-,CASSLGLAVSSGANVLTF,TGTGCCAGCAGCTTGGGACTAGCGGTAAGCTCTGGGGCCAACGTCCTGACTTTC
TRBJ1-5,TRBD1,TRBV7-9,-,CASSHDRDQPQHF,TGTGCCAGCAGCCACGACAGGGATCAGCCCCAGCATTTT
TRBJ2-1,-,TRBV7-9,few,CASPWGNEQFF,TGTGCCAGCCCCTGGGGGAATGAGCAGTTCTTC
TRBJ1-1,-,TRBV6-1,few,CASRSSYPGTSSGTEAFF,TGTGCCAGCAGGTCCTCGTATCCAGGGACGTCATCGGGGACTGAAGCTTTCTTT
TRBJ1-2,-,TRBV7-8,-,CASSPIDGYGYTF,TGTGCCAGCAGCCCGATAGACGGCTATGGCTACACCTTC
TRBJ2-7,TRBD2,TRBV29-1,-,CSVVASGSYEQYF,TGCAGCGTTGTGGCTAGCGGGTCCTACGAGCAGTACTTC
TRBJ1-5,-,TRBV5-5,-,CASSLELSNQPQHF,TGTGCCAGCAGCTTGGAGCTTAGCAATCAGCCCCAGCATTTT
TRBJ2-7,TRBD2,TRBV6-4,-,CASATSGGASVYEQYF,TGTGCCAGCGCAACTAGCGGGGGGGCTTCAGTCTACGAGCAGTACTTC
TRBJ2-7,TRBD1,TRBV28,few,CASSSLKGASYEQYF,TGTGCCAGCAGTTCTCTTAAGGGGGCGTCCTACGAGCAGTACTTC
TRBJ2-5,-,TRBV4-2,few,CASSQVKGETQYF,TGTGCCAGCAGCCAAGTAAAAGGGGAGACCCAGTACTTC
TRBJ2-1,-,TRBV6-2/TRBV6-3,many,CASSDPGVGSYNEQFF,TGTGCCAGCAGCGACCCGGGAGTCGGCTCCTACAATGAGCAGTTCTTC
TRBJ2-3,-,TRBV6-5,-,CASSPLLLSPDTQYF,TGTGCCAGCAGTCCTCTACTCTTAAGCCCAGATACGCAGTATTTT
TRBJ2-2,-,TRBV29-1,-,CSVELAGVYTGELFF,TGCAGCGTTGAACTCGCAGGGGTATACACCGGGGAGCTGTTTTTT
TRBJ2-1,-,TRBV14,many,CASSQLQRNEQFF,TGTGCCAGCAGCCAATTACAGCGCAATGAGCAGTTCTTC
TRBJ1-2,-,TRBV10-3,few,CAIREDGYTF,TGTGCCATCAGGGAGGATGGCTACACCTTC
TRBJ2-5,-,TRBV5-1,-,CASSLGIRAAETQYF,TGCGCCAGCAGCCTGGGTATCAGGGCAGCGGAGACCCAGTACTTC
TRBJ1-2,TRBD1,TRBV13,-,CASSTRDRGQGYTF,TGTGCCAGCAGCACCCGGGACAGGGGGCAAGGCTACACCTTC
TRBJ1-1,-,TRBV27,few,CASSLRGANTEAFF,TGTGCCAGCAGTTTAAGGGGTGCGAACACTGAAGCTTTCTTT
TRBJ1-1,-,TRBV20-1,-,CSAPGTREAFF,TGCAGTGCTCCCGGGACACGAGAAGCTTTCTTT
TRBJ2-3,-,TRBV12-3/TRBV12-4,-,CASSDLPAADTQYF,TGTGCCAGCAGTGACCTCCCAGCGGCAGATACGCAGTATTTT
TRBJ2-3,-,TRBV20-1,-,CSAHAGLTDTQYF,TGCAGTGCCCACGCGGGACTCACAGATACGCAGTATTTT
TRBJ2-3,-,TRBV24-1,-,CATSDGGVRTDTQYF,TGTGCCACCAGTGATGGAGGAGTACGCACAGATACGCAGTATTTT
TRBJ2-2,-,TRBV20-1,few,CSAARQGSGELFF,TGCAGTGCTGCCCGTCAAGGCTCCGGGGAGCTGTTTTTT
TRBJ2-1,-,TRBV5-5,-,CASSLRGEPYNEQFF,TGTGCCAGCAGCTTACGTGGGGAGCCCTACAATGAGCAGTTCTTC
TRBJ1-2,-,TRBV5-1,few,CASSPGPALANYGYTF,TGCGCCAGCAGCCCGGGCCCAGCCTTAGCTAACTATGGCTACACCTTC